This TCR beta chain was profiled in a study of vaccination effects on CD4 cells after COVID-19. Looking at the study overall: Two doses of BNT162b2 or mRNA-1273 vaccine were administered to participants. Two convalescent patients provided samples 16 days and one week prevaccination.

The protocol was immunoSEQ multiplex PCR, while the TCRdb copy is restricted to in-frame clones and leaves out a portion. The sample records 45,000 to 60,000 clones, 76% being singletons. The ends were cut back, 4 bases at V and 3 bases at J, with 19 bases in the middle. This CDR3 has 18 amino acids. Looked up from germline, CDR1 is LGHDT and CDR2 is YNNKEL (reference sequence). Points on this clone: Its antigen is unidentified.

The authors isolated CD4+ T cells after 9 to 10 days of culture. Infection with SARS-CoV-2 occurred in the person between March and December 2020, and PCR confirmed it. Replacing half the medium with IL-2 medium was done on days 3 and 7. Sequencing used CD4+ T cells from PBMCs cultured without peptide, obtained before COVID-19 vaccination. The TCR sequence derives from a human donor who had a prior SARS-CoV-2 infection. This chain joins TRBV3-1 (or the pseudogene TRBV3-2) and TRBJ1-6, with a tentative D call TRBD1 (5 bases). This CDR3 reads CASSPVRGGMFYNSPLHF. As DNA, the CDR3 is TGTGCCAGCAGCCCGGTCCGGGGGGGAATGTTCTATAATTCACCCCTCCACTTT.